Listed here is a single T cell receptor (beta chain). In the authors' workflow: Reference gene primer amplification yielded estimated nucleated cell counts. Clones were read by immunoSEQ multiplex PCR, and TCRdb kept only the in-frame ones, dropping some. D and trimming were read from the DNA, whereas the V and J calls and clone size are those reported in that table. The sample yields 200,000 to 250,000 clones, approximately 80% seen once. This sample was taken from a study of blood T cell repertoires in COVID-19. Study context: Samples of COVID-19 (acute and convalescent) were obtained from the United States, Italy and Spain. Sources were T cells, B-cell-depleted T cells, or PBMCs; the material itself was cDNA or gDNA.

Sequencing was done on a sample of peripheral blood. This clonotype originated in a woman aged 60-70 years with active or convalescent COVID-19.

Here the CDR3 reads CASSYPLGLAEQYEQYF. The DNA for the CDR3 is TGTGCCAGCAGTTACCCCTTGGGACTAGCGGAGCAGTACGAGCAGTACTTC. The chain combines TRBV6-2 or TRBV6-3 with TRBJ2-7; 11 bases align to TRBD2. The V gene's germline CDR1 is MNHEY and CDR2 SVGEGT. Trimming at V came to 2 bases and at J to 4 bases, leaving 10 bases not matched to a gene. This CDR3 is 17 amino acids long.